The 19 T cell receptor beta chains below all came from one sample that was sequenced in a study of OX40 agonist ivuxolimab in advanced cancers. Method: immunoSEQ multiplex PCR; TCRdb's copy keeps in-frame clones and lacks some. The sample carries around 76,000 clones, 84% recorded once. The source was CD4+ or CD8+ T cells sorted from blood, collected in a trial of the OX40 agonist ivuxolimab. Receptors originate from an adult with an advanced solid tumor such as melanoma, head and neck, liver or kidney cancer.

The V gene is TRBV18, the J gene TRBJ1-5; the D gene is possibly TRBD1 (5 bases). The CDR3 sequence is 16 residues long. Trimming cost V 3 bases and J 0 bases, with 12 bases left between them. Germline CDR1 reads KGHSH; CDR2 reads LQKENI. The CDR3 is CASSPPGPHSNQPQHF. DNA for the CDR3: TGTGCCAGCTCACCCCCGGGACCCCATAGCAATCAGCCCCAGCATTTT.

The CDR3 DNA reads as TGTGCCAGCAGCTTAAAGACGGCGCCGAACACTGAAGCTTTCTTT. Its translation is CASSLKTAPNTEAFF. This chain joins TRBV7-9 and TRBJ1-1; D is unclear. With 2 bases removed from V and 1 base from J, the gap between germline ends came to 11 bases. Germline CDR1 reads SEHNR; CDR2 reads FQNEAQ (reference sequence). The CDR3 runs to 15 residues.

The CDR3 region has the DNA TGTGCCAGCAGGGAGACAGCTAGCACAGATACGCAGTATTTT. This sequence encodes CASRETASTDTQYF. The chain employs TRBV6-4 and TRBJ2-3; D might be TRBD1 (5 bases). This CDR3 spans 14 amino acids. The germline CDR1 and CDR2 sequences are MRHNA and SNTAGT. Trimming took off 6 bases at V and 0 bases at J, with 10 bases between the two ends.

In DNA, the CDR3 is TGTGCCAGTAGTTCCGGACAGGGTTATACGCAGTATTTT. This gives the protein CASSSGQGYTQYF. The chain combines TRBV19 with TRBJ2-3, with 8 nucleotides matching TRBD1. This CDR3 comprises 13 residues. The germline CDR1 and CDR2 sequences are LNHDA and SQIVND (reference sequence). V dropped 5 bases and J dropped 7; count of bases not matched to a gene: 5.

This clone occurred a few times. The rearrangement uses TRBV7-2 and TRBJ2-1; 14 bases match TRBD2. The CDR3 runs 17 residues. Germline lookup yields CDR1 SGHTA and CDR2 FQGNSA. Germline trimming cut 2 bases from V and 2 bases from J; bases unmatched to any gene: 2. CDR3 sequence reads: CASSLRLAGGAYNEQFF. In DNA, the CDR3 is TGTGCCAGCAGCTTACGACTAGCGGGGGGGGCCTACAATGAGCAGTTCTTC. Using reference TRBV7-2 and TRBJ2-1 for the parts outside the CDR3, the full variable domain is GAGVSQSPSNKVTEKGKDVELRCDPISGHTALYWYRQSLGQGLEFLIYFQGNSAPDKSGLPSDRFSAERTGGSVSTLTIQRTQQEDSAVYLCASSLRLAGGAYNEQFFGPGTRLTVL.

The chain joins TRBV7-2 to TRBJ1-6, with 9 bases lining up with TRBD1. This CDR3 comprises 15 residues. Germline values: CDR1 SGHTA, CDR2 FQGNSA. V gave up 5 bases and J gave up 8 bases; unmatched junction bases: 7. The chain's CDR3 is CASSPLGQGHSPLHF. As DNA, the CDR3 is TGTGCCAGCAGCCCCCTGGGACAGGGCCATTCACCCCTCCACTTT.

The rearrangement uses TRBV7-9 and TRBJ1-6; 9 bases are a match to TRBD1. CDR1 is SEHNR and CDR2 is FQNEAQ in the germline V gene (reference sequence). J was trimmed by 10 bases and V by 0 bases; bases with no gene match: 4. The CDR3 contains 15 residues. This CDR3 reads CASSLAGQGKSPLHF. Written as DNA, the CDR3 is TGTGCCAGCAGCTTAGCAGGACAGGGGAAGTCACCCCTCCACTTT.

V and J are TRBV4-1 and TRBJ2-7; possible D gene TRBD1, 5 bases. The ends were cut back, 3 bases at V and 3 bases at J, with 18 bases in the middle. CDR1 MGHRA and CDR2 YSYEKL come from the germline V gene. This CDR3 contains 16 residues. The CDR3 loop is CASSQGRNSGFYEQYF. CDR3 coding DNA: TGCGCCAGCAGCCAGGGGCGGAATTCGGGTTTCTACGAGCAGTACTTC.

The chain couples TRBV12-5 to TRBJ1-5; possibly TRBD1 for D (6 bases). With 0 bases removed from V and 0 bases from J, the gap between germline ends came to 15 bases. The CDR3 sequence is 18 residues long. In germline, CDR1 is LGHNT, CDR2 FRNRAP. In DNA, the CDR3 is TGTGCTAGTGGTTTGGTAGAGTGGGGGGCTTATAGCAATCAGCCCCAGCATTTT. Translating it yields CASGLVEWGAYSNQPQHF.

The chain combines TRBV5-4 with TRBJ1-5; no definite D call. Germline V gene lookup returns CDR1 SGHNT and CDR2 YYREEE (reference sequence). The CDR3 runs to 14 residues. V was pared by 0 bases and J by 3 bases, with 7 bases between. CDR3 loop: CASSLGGTNQPQHF. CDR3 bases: TGTGCCAGCAGCTTGGGGGGAACCAATCAGCCCCAGCATTTT.

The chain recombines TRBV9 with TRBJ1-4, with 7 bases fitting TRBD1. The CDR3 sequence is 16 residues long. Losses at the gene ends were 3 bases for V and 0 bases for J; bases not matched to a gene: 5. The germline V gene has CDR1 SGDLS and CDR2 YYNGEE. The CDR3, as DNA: TGTGCCAGCAGCGCGACCCAGGGGGCAACTAATGAAAAACTGTTTTTT. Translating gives CASSATQGATNEKLFF.

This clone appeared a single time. The CDR3 protein is CASSAGKNTEAFF. The CDR3 DNA sequence: TGTGCCAGCTCAGCCGGGAAGAACACTGAAGCTTTCTTT. This chain connects TRBV18 to TRBJ1-1; no clear D. With 5 bases removed from V and 1 base from J, the gap between germline ends came to 8 bases. Looked up from germline, CDR1 is KGHSH and CDR2 is LQKENI. This CDR3 is 13 amino acids long.

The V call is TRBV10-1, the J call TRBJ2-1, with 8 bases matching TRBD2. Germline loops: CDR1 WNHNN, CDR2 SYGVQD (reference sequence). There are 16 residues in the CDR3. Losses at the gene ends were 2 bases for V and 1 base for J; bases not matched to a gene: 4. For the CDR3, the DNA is TGCGCCAGCAGTGAGGTCGGGGGGGCGTCCTACAATGAGCAGTTCTTC. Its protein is CASSEVGGASYNEQFF.

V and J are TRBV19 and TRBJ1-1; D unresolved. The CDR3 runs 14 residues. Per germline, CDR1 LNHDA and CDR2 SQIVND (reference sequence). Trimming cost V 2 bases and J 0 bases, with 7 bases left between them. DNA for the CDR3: TGTGCCAGTAGTATAAACAGAATGAACACTGAAGCTTTCTTT. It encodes CASSINRMNTEAFF.

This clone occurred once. The CDR3 region has the DNA TGTGCCAGCAGCTCCACCGGGGCAGCAAATTACAATGAGCAGTTCTTC. Residues: CASSSTGAANYNEQFF. The chain couples TRBV11-2 to TRBJ2-1, with D possibly being TRBD1 or TRBD2 (5 bases each). The CDR3 runs to 16 residues. V dropped 4 bases and J dropped 4 bases, with 17 bases sitting between them. The V gene's germline CDR1 is SGHAT and CDR2 FQNNGV.

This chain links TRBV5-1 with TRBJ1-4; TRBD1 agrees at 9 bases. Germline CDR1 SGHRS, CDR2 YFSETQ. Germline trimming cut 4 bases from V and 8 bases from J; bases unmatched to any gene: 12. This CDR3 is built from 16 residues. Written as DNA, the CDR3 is TGCGCCAGCAGCCCTGGCCATCCGACAGGGGGAGAAAAACTGTTTTTT. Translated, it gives CASSPGHPTGGEKLFF.

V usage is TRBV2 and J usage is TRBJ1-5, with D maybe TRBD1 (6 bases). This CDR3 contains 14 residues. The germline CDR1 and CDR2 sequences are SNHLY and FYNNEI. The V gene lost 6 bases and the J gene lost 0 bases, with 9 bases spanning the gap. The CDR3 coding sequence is TGTGCCAGCAGGAAACAGGGTAGCAATCAGCCCCAGCATTTT. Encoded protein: CASRKQGSNQPQHF. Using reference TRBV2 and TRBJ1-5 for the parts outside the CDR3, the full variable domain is EPEVTQTPSHQVTQMGQEVILRCVPISNHLYFYWYRQILGQKVEFLVSFYNNEISEKSEIFDDQFSVERPDGSNFTLKIRSTKLEDSAMYFCASRKQGSNQPQHFGDGTRLSIL.

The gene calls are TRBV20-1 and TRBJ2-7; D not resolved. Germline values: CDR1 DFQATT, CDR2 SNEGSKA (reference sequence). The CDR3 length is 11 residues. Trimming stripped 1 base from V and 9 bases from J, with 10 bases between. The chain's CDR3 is CSARGPHMQYF. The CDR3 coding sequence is TGCAGTGCTAGAGGTCCCCATATGCAGTACTTC.

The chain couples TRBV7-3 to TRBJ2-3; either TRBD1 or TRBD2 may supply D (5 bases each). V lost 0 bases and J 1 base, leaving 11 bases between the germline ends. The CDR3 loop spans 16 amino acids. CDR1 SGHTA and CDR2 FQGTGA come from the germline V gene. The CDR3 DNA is TGTGCCAGCAGCTTAACGCCCGGGGCCGGCACAGATACGCAGTATTTT. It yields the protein CASSLTPGAGTDTQYF.